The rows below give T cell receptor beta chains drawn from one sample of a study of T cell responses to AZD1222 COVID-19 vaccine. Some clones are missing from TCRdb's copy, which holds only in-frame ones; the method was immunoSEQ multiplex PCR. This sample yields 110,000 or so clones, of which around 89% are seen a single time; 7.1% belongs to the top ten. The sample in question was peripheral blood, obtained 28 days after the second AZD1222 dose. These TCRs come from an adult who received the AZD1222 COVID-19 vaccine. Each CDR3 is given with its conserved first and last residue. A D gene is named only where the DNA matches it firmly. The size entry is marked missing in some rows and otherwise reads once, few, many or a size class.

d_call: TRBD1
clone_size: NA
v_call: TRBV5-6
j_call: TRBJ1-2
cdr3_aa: CASSLAGTGDGYTF
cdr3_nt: TGTGCCAGCAGCTTGGCCGGGACAGGGGATGGCTACACCTTC

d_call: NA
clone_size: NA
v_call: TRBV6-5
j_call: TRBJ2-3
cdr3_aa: CASSSDWGDTQYF
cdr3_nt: TGTGCCAGCAGTTCCGACTGGGGAGATACGCAGTATTTT

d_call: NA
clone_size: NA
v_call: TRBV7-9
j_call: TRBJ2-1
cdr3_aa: CASTRPYNEQFF
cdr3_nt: TGTGCCAGCACCCGACCCTACAATGAGCAGTTCTTC

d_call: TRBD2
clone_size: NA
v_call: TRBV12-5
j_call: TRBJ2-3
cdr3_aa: CASGLGLAGSSTDTQYF
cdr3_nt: TGTGCTAGTGGTTTGGGACTAGCGGGGTCCAGCACAGATACGCAGTATTTT

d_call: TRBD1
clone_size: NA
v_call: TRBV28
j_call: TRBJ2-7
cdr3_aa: CASSPGQGAPYEQYF
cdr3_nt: TGTGCCAGCAGCCCCGGGCAGGGGGCTCCCTACGAGCAGTACTTC

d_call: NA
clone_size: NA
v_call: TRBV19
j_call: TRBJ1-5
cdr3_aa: CASSTTREGSNQPQHF
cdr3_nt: TGTGCCAGTAGTACCACCCGGGAGGGCAGCAATCAGCCCCAGCATTTT

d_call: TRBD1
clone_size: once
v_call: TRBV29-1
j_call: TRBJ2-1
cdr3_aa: CSGDGTGAHEQFF
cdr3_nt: TGCAGCGGCGACGGGACAGGGGCGCATGAGCAGTTCTTC

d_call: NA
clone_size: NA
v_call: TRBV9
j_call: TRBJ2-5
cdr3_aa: CASSVGRGAEETQYF
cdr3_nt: TGTGCCAGCAGCGTAGGTCGGGGGGCAGAAGAGACCCAGTACTTC

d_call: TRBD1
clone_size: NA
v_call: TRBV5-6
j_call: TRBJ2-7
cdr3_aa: CASSPVGQGTYEQYF
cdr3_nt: TGTGCCAGCAGCCCAGTTGGACAGGGGACCTACGAGCAGTACTTC

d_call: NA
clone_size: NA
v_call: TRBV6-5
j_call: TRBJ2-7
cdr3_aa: CASSPRTVPREQYF
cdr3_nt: TGTGCCAGCAGTCCGCGGACGGTCCCCCGAGAGCAGTACTTC

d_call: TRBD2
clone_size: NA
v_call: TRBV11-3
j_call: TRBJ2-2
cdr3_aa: CASSLDLSWWEGGTGELFF
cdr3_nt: TGTGCCAGCAGCTTAGATCTATCTTGGTGGGAGGGCGGAACCGGGGAGCTGTTTTTT

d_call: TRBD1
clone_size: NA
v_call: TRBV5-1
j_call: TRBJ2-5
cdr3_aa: CASSLGQGQETQYF
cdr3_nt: TGCGCCAGCAGCCTGGGACAGGGGCAAGAGACCCAGTACTTC

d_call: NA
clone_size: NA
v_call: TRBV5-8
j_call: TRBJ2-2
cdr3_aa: CASNRDPGELFF
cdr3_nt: TGTGCCAGCAACCGGGATCCCGGGGAGCTGTTTTTT